This TCR beta chain was documented in a study of blood T cell repertoires in COVID-19. At the level of the study: PBMCs, B-cell-depleted T cells, or T cells provided the cDNA or gDNA that made up the material.

Unmatched junction bases numbered 11, after V lost 6 bases and J lost 8 bases. Germline CDR1 ENHRY, CDR2 SYGVKD. The CDR3 contains 15 residues. Repertoires were generated with immunoSEQ multiplex PCR, while TCRdb's copy carries only in-frame clones and drops some. In the table there are over 250,000 clones, roughly nine tenths of which are singletons. Recovered participants had two consecutive negative NP/OP PCR tests, healthcare professional clearance, or symptom resolution. The sequence was obtained from a woman aged 18-29 years who had recovered from COVID-19. Source material: PBMCs or T cells enriched from blood (not recorded which). The chain joins TRBV10-3 to TRBJ2-1; TRBD2 agrees at 9 bases. CDR3 residues: CAISPQAGGPDEQFF. The CDR3 bases are TGTGCCATCAGCCCCCAGGCGGGGGGGCCTGATGAGCAGTTCTTC.